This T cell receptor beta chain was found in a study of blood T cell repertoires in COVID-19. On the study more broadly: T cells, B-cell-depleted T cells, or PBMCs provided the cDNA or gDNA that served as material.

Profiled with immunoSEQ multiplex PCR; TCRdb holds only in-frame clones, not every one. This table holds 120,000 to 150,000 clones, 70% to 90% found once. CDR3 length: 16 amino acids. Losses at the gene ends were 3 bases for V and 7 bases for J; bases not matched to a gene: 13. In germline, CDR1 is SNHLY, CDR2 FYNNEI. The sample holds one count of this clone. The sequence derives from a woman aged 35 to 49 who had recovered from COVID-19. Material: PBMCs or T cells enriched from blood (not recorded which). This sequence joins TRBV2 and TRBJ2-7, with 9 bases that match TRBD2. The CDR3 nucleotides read TGTGCCAGCAGTGACCTTGCGGGGGGGCCGGTTAGTGAGCAGTACTTC. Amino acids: CASSDLAGGPVSEQYF.